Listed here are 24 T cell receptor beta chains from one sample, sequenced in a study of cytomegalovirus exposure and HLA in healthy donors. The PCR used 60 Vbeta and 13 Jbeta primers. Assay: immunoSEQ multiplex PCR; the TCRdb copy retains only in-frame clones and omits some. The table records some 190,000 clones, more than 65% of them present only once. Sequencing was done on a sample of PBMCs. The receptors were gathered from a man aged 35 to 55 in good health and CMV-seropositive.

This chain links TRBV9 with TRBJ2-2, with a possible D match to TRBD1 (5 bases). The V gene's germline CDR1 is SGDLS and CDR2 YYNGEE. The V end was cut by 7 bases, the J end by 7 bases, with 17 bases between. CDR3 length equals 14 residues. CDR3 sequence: CASPKPTGRGELFF. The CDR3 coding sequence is TGTGCCAGCCCGAAGCCTACAGGCCGCGGGGAGCTGTTTTTT.

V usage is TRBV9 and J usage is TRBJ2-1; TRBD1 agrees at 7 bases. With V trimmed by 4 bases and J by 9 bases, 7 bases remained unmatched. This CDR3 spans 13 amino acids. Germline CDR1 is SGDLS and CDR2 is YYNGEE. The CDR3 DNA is TGTGCCAGCAGCTTCAAGACAGGGACTGAGCAGTTCTTC. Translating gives CASSFKTGTEQFF.

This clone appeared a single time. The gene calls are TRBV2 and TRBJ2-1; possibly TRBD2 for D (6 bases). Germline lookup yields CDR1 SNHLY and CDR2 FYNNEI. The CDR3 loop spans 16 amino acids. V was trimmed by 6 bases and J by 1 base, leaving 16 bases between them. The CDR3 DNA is TGTGCCAGCAGCCCGTTTTGGGGGAGGTCCTACAATGAGCAGTTCTTC. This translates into CASSPFWGRSYNEQFF.

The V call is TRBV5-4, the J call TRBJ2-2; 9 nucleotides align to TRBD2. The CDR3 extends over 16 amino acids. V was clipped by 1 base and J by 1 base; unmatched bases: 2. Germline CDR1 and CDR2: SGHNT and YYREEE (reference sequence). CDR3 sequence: CASSLLAGRNTGELFF. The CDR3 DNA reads TGTGCCAGCAGCTTGCTAGCGGGAAGGAACACCGGGGAGCTGTTTTTT.

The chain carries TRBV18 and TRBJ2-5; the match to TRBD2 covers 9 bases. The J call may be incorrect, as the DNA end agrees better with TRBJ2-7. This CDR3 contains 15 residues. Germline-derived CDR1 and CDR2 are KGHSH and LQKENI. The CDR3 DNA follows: TGTGCCAGCTCACCATCGGTAGCGGGGGAGGGCGAGCAGTACTTC. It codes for CASSPSVAGEGEQYF.

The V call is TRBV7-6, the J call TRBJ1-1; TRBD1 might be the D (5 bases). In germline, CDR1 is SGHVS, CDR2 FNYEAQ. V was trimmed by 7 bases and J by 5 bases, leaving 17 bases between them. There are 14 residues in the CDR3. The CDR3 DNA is TGTGCCAGCACTTTTAGGACGGGGGAAACTGAAGCTTTCTTT. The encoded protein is CASTFRTGETEAFF.

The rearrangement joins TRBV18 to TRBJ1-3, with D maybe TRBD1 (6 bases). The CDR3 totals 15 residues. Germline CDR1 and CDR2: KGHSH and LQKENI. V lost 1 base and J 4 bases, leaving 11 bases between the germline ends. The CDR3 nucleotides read TGTGCCAGCTCACCACGGACAGAAATGGGAAACACCATATATTTT. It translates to CASSPRTEMGNTIYF.

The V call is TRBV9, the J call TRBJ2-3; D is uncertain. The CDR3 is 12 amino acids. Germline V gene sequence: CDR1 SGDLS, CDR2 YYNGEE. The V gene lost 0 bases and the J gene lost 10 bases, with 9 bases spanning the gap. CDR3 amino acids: CASSVDLVPQYF. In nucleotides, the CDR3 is TGTGCCAGCAGCGTAGATCTAGTGCCGCAGTATTTT.

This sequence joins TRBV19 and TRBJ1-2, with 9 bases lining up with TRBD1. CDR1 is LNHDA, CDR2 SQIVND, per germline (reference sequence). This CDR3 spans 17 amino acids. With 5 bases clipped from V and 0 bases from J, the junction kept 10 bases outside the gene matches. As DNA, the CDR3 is TGTGCCAGTAGTGTGGGACAGGGACTTAGTTCTAACTATGGCTACACCTTC. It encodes CASSVGQGLSSNYGYTF.

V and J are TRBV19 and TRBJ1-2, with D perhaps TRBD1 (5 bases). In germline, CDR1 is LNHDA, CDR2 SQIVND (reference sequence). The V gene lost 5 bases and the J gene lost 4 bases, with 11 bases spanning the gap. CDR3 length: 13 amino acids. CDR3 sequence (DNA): TGTGCCAGTAGTCACGGGGGATCCTATGGCTACACCTTC. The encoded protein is CASSHGGSYGYTF.

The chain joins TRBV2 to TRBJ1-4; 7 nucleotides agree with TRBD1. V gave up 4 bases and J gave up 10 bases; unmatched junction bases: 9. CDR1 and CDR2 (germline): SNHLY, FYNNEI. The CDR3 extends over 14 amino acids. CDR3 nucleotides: TGTGCCAGCAGTGCGGAGACAGGGCTGGGAAAACTGTTTTTT. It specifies CASSAETGLGKLFF.

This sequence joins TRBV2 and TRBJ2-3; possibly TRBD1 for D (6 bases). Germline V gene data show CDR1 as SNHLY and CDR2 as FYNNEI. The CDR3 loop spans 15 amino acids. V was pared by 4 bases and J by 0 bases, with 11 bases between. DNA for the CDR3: TGTGCCAGCAGTGTACGAGGGGGAAGCACAGATACGCAGTATTTT. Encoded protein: CASSVRGGSTDTQYF.

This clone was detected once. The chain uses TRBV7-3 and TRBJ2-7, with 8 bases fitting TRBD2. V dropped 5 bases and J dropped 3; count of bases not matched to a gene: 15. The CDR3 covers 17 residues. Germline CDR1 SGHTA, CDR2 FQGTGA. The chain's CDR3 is CASSPLESGLAGYEQYF. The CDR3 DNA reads TGTGCCAGCAGCCCCCTCGAGTCTGGGCTAGCGGGCTACGAGCAGTACTTC.

The DNA for the CDR3 is TGCGCCAGCAGCCCCGGTAACTATGGCTACACCTTC. This gives the protein CASSPGNYGYTF. The J gene is TRBJ1-2, the V gene TRBV5-1; D unclear. V was cut by 4 bases and J by 1 base, with 5 bases left in between. The germline V gene encodes CDR1 SGHRS and CDR2 YFSETQ. The CDR3 spans 12 residues.

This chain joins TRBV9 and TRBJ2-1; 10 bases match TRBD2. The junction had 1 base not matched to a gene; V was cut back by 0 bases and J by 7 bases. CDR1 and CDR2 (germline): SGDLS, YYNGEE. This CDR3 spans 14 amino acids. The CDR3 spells CASSVVAGGNEQFF. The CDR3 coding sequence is TGTGCCAGCAGCGTAGTAGCGGGAGGAAATGAGCAGTTCTTC. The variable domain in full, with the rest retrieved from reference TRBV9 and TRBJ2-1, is DSGVTQTPKHLITATGQRVTLRCSPRSGDLSVYWYQQSLDQGLQFLIQYYNGEERAKGNILERFSAQQFPDLHSELNLSSLELGDSALYFCASSVVAGGNEQFFGPGTRLTVL.

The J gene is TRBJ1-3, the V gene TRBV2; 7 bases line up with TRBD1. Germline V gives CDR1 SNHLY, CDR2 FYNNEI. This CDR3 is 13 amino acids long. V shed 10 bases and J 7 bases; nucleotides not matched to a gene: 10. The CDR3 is CATLGGEFNTIYF. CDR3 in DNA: TGTGCCACCCTAGGGGGCGAATTCAACACCATATATTTT.

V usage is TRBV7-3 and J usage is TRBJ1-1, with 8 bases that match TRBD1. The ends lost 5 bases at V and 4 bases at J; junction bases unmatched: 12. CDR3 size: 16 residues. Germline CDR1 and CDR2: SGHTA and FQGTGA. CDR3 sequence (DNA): TGTGCCAGCAGCCGAAATCCACCTACAGGGGGCACTGAAGCTTTCTTT. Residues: CASSRNPPTGGTEAFF.

CDR3 residues: CSVKRPYSYEQYF. CDR3 in DNA: TGCAGCGTTAAGCGACCCTACTCCTACGAGCAGTACTTC. V gene TRBV29-1 combines with J gene TRBJ2-7, with D hard to call. Germline V lookup: CDR1 SQVTM, CDR2 ANQGSEA. The V end was cut by 5 bases, the J end by 0 bases, with 11 bases between. The CDR3 is 13 amino acids.

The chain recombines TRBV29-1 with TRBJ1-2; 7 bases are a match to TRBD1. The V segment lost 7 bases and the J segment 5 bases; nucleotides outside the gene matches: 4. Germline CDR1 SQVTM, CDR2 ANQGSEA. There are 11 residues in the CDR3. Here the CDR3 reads CSGGGRYGYTF. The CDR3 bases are TGCAGCGGAGGGGGCAGGTATGGCTACACCTTC.

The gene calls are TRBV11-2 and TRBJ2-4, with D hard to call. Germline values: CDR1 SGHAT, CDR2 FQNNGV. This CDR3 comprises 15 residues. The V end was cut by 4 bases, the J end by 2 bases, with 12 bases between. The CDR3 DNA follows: TGTGCCAGCAGCTCGCAGGCGTCCCCCAAAAACATTCAGTACTTC. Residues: CASSSQASPKNIQYF.

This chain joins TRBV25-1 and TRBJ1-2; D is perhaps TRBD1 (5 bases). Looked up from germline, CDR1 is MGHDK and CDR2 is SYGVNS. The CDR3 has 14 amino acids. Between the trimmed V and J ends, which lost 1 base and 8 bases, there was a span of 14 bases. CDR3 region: CASSEWGGAHGYTF. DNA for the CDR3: TGTGCCAGCAGTGAATGGGGAGGGGCACACGGCTACACCTTC.

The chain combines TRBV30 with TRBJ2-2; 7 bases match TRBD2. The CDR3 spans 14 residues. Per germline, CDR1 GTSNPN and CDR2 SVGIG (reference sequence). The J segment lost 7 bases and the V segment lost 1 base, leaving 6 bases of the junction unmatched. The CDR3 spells CAWSEREVGGELFF. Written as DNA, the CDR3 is TGTGCCTGGAGTGAACGGGAGGTGGGCGGGGAGCTGTTTTTT.

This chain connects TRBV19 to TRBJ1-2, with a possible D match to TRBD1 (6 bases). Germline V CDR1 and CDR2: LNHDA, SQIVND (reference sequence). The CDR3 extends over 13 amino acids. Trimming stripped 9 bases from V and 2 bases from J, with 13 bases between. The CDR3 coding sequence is TGTGCCAGCCAGGACAGATTCAACTATGGCTACACCTTC. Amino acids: CASQDRFNYGYTF.

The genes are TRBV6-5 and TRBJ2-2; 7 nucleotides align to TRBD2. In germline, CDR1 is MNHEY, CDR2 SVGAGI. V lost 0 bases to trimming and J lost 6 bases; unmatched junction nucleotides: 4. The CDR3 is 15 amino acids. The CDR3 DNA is TGTGCCAGCAGTTACTCGTGGGGAGGGGCCGGGGAGCTGTTTTTT. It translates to CASSYSWGGAGELFF.